The 8 T cell receptor beta chains presented below share a single source sample, sequenced in a study of PD-1 and CTLA-4 blockade in melanoma (dated by TCRdb to the early 2020s). Library preparation was by the immunoSEQ multiplex PCR assay. Entries here come from immuneACCESS through TCRdb and include only in-frame sequences with V and J called. Some clones fail to appear in such tables; in the studies checked, an unresolved V gene covers under half of the shortfall, and the cause of the remainder is unknown. This sample is represented by more than 15,000 clones; about 71% of them were singletons. The ten largest clones capture 11% to 15% of the sample. Sequenced here: CD8+ T cells from peripheral blood, sampled from a patient given anti-PD-1 treatment. All receptors derive from a human donor with melanoma.

This rearrangement joins TRBV6-5 to TRBJ1-1; D gene unclear. Germline loops: CDR1 MNHEY, CDR2 SVGAGI. CDR3 length: 13 residues. The V and J ends lost 2 bases and 1 base respectively, with 5 bases between them. CDR3 bases: TGTGCCAGCAGTTACGGACGGAACACTGAAGCTTTCTTT. Amino acid sequence: CASSYGRNTEAFF.

The count of this clone is one. This rearrangement joins TRBV11-2 to TRBJ1-4; D unresolved. The length of the CDR3 is 17 residues. Germline V gene lookup returns CDR1 SGHAT and CDR2 FQNNGV. Trimming took off 0 bases at V and 2 bases at J, with 13 bases between the two ends. DNA of the CDR3: TGTGCCAGCAGCTTAGAAGGCTCCTTCGGGACTAATGAAAAACTGTTTTTT. Encoded protein: CASSLEGSFGTNEKLFF.

This sequence joins TRBV3-1 (or the pseudogene TRBV3-2) and TRBJ1-1; a possible D gene is TRBD1 (6 bases). The CDR3 sequence is 13 residues long. Trimming took 4 bases from V and 6 from J, leaving 12 bases between them. From germline, CDR1 is LGHDT and CDR2 YNNKEL (reference sequence). CDR3 DNA: TGTGCCAGCAGCCCAGGGGAGGGGTCTGAAGCTTTCTTT. It codes for CASSPGEGSEAFF.

The V gene is TRBV19, the J gene TRBJ2-7; D is perhaps TRBD2 (5 bases). Germline V gene lookup returns CDR1 LNHDA and CDR2 SQIVND (reference sequence). The CDR3 is made up of 14 amino acids. V lost 6 bases and J lost 0, with 12 bases in between. CDR3 protein: CASRKAVSSYEQYF. CDR3 DNA sequence: TGTGCCAGTAGAAAAGCGGTGAGCTCCTACGAGCAGTACTTC.

This clone was picked up a small number of times. This chain links TRBV3-1 (or the pseudogene TRBV3-2) with TRBJ1-4; perhaps TRBD1 as D (5 bases). The CDR3 is 15 amino acids. From germline, CDR1 is LGHDT and CDR2 YNNKEL (reference sequence). The germline V and J ends were trimmed by 0 bases and 6 bases, with 11 bases remaining between them. The CDR3 coding sequence is TGTGCCAGCAGCCAAGATCGGGGAGGGGATGAAAAACTGTTTTTT. It is translated as CASSQDRGGDEKLFF.

This clone is labeled as medium-sized. The chain carries TRBV4-1 and TRBJ1-2; D may be TRBD1 (5 bases). CDR1 and CDR2 from the germline V gene are MGHRA and YSYEKL. The CDR3 loop spans 16 amino acids. The V end was cut by 0 bases, the J end by 1 base, with 12 bases between. CDR3 in amino acids: CASSQEGGRGNYGYTF. The DNA of the CDR3 is TGCGCCAGCAGCCAAGAGGGGGGAAGGGGTAACTATGGCTACACCTTC.

The V and J genes are TRBV12-5 and TRBJ1-1; the D gene is possibly TRBD1 (5 bases). CDR1 and CDR2 (germline): LGHNT, FRNRAP. Trimming pared 5 bases from V and 10 bases from J, leaving 17 bases between. The CDR3 sequence is 13 residues long. The DNA for the CDR3 is TGTGCTAGTGGTCCTGGTGGTGGGGCCAGAGCTTTCTTT. Encoded protein: CASGPGGGARAFF.

The genes are TRBV7-6 and TRBJ2-1; tentative D call: TRBD2 (6 bases). V dropped 5 bases and J dropped 9 bases, with 11 bases sitting between them. Germline CDR1 reads SGHVS; CDR2 reads FNYEAQ. CDR3 length: 12 amino acids. Here the CDR3 reads CASSPGEGEQFF. The CDR3 DNA reads TGTGCCAGCAGCCCGGGAGAGGGTGAGCAGTTCTTC.